This T cell receptor (beta chain) was retrieved from a study of T-cell reconstitution after alpha-beta-depleted transplantation in children. General study findings and limits: Several hundred expanded graft clones reportedly gave rise to the alpha-beta T cells present about two months after transplant.

Unique molecular identifiers tagged the TCRbeta library. TCRdb used MiXCR to reprocess the PCR reads, holding one entry per CDR3 protein. This sample has approximately 150,000 distinct CDR3 sequences; about 8.8% occur once, and the top ten carry about a sixth. With V trimmed by 3 bases and J by 3 bases, 7 bases remained unmatched. Germline CDR1 is SEHNR and CDR2 is FQNEAQ (reference sequence). The CDR3 has 16 residues. In this sample, this clonotype turned up many times. As yet, its antigen is unknown. The receptor was isolated from a female patient aged 2-9 years who had a stem cell transplant for congenital amegakaryocytic thrombocytopenia, so the T cells may come from the graft donor. This sequence joins TRBV7-9 and TRBJ1-5; 8 bases are shared with TRBD1. The sample was PBMCs, mostly from graft donor cells, taken 180 days after TCRalphabeta/CD19-depleted stem cell transplant. The CDR3 DNA is TGTGCCAGCAGCTTCTCGACAGGGGTCCTCAATCAGCCCCAGCATTTT. It is translated as CASSFSTGVLNQPQHF.